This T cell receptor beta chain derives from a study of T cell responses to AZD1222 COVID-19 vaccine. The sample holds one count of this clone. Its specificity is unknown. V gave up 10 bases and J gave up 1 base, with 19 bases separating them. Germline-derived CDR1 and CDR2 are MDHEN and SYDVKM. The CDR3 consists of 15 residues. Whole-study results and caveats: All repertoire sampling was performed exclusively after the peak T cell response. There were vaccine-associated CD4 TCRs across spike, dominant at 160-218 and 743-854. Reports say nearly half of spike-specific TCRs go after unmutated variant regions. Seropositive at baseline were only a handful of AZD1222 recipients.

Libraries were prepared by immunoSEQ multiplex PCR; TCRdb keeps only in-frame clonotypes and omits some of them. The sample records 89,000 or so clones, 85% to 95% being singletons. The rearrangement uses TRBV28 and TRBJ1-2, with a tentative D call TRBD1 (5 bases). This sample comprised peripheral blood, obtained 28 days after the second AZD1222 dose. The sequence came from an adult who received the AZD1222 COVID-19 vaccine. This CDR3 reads CATSSWAGNNYGYTF. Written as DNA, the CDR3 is TGTGCCACCAGCAGTTGGGCAGGGAATAACTATGGCTACACCTTC.